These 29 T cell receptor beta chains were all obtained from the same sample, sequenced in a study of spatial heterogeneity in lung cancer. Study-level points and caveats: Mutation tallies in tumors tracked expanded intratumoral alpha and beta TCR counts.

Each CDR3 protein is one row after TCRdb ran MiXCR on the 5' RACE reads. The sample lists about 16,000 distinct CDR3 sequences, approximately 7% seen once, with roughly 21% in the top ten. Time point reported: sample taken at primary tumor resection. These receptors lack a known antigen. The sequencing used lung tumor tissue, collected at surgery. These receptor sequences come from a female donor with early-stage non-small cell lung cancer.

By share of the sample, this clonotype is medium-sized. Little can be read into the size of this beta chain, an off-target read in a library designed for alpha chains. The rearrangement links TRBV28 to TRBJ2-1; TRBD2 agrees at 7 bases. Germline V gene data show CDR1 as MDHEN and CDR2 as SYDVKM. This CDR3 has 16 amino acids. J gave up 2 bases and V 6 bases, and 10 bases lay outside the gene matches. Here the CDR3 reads CASSPEASGPYNEQFF. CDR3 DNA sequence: TGTGCCAGCAGCCCAGAGGCTAGCGGCCCCTACAATGAGCAGTTCTTC.

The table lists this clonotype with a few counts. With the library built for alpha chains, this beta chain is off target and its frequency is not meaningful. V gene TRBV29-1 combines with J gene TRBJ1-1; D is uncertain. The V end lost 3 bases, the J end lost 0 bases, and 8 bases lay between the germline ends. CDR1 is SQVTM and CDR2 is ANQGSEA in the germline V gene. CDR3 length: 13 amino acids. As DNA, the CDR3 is TGCAGCGTTGAGGCGGGGATGAACACTGAAGCTTTCTTT. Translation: CSVEAGMNTEAFF. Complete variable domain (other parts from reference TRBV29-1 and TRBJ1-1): SAVISQKPSRDICQRGTSLTIQCQVDSQVTMMFWYRQQPGQSLTLIATANQGSEATYESGFVIDKFPISRPNLTFSTLTVSNMSPEDSSIYLCSVEAGMNTEAFFGQGTRLTVV.

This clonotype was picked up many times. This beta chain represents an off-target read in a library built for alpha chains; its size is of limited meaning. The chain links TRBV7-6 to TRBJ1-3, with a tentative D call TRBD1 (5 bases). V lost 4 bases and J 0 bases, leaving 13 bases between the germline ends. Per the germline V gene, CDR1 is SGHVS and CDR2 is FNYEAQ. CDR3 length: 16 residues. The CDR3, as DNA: TGTGCCAGCAGCTCCAAACCCCAGGGCTCTGGAAACACCATATATTTT. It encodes CASSSKPQGSGNTIYF.

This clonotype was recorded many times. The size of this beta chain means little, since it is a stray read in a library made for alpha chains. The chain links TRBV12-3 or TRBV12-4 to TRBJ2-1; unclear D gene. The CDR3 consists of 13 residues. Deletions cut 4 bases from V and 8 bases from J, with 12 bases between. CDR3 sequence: CASSSPIVYEQFF. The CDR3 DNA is TGTGCCAGCAGTTCCCCCATAGTGTATGAGCAGTTCTTC.

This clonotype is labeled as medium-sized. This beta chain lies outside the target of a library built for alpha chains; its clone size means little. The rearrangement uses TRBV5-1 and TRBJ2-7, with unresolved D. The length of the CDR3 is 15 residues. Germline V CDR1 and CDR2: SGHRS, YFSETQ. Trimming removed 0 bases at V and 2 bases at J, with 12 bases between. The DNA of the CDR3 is TGCGCCAGCAGCTTGGCCTCAGCCCAGCCCTACGAGCAGTACTTC. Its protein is CASSLASAQPYEQYF.

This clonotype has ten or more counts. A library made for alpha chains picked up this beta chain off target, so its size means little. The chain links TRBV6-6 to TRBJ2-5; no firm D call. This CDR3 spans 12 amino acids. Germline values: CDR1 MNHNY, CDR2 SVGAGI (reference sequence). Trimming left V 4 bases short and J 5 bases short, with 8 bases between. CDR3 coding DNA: TGTGCCAGCAGTTCATCTGGGGAGACCCAGTACTTC. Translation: CASSSSGETQYF.

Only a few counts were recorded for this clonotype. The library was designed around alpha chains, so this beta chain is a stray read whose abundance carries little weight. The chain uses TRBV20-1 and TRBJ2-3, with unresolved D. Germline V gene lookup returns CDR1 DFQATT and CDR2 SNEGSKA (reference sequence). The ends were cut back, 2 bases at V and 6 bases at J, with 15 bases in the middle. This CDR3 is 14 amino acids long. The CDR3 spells CSARPRRSVDTQYF. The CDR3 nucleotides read TGCAGTGCTAGACCCCGTAGGTCGGTTGATACGCAGTATTTT.

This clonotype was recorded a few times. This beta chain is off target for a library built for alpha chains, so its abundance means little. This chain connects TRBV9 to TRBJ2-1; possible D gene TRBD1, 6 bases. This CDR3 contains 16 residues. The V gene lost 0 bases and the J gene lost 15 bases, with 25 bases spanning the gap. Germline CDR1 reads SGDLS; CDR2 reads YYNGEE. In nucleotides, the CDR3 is TGTGCCAGCAGCGTAGATTTGGGATCAGTGGGGGCAGATTTGTTCTTC. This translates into CASSVDLGSVGADLFF.

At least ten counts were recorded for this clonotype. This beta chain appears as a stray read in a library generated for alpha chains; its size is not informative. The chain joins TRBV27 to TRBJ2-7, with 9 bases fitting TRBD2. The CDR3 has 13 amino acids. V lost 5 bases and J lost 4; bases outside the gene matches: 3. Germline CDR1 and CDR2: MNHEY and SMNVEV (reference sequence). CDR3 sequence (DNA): TGTGCCAGCAGTGGGCTAGCGGGGTACGAGCAGTACTTC. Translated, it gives CASSGLAGYEQYF.

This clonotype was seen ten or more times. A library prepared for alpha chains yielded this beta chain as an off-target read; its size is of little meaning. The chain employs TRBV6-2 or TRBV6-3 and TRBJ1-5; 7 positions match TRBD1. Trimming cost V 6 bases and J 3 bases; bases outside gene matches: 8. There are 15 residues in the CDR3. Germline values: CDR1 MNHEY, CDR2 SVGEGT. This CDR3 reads CASREGGRFNQPQHF. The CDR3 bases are TGTGCCAGCAGAGAAGGGGGCCGTTTCAATCAGCCCCAGCATTTT.

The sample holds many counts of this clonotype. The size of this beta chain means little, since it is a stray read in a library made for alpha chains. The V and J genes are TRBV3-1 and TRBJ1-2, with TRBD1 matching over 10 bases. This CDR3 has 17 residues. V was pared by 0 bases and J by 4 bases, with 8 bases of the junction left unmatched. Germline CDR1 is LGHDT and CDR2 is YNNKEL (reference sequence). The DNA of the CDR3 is TGTGCCAGCAGCCAAGATTTCCGGGACAGGGGAAGCTATGGCTACACCTTC. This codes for CASSQDFRDRGSYGYTF.

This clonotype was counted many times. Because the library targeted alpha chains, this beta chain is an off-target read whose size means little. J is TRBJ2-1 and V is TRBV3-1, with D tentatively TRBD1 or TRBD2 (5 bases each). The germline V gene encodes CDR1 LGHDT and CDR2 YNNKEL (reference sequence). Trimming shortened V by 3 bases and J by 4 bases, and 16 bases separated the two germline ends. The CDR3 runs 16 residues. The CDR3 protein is CASSHNGAPGYNEQFF. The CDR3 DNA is TGTGCCAGCAGCCACAACGGGGCCCCTGGGTACAATGAGCAGTTCTTC.

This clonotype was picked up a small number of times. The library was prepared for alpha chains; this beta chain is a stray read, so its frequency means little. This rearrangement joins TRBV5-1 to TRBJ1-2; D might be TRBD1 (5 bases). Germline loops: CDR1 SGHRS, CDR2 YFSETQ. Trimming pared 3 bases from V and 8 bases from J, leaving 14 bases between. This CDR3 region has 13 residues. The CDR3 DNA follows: TGCGCCAGCAGCTCCGGGGCCGAGGGCGGCTACACCTTC. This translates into CASSSGAEGGYTF.

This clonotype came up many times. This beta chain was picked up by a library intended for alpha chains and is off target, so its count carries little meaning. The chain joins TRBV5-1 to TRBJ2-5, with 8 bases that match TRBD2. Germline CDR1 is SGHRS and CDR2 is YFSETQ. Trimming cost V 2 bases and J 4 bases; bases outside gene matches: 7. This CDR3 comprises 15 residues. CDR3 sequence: CASSFAGGTGETQYF. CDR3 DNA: TGCGCCAGCAGCTTTGCGGGGGGTACAGGAGAGACCCAGTACTTC. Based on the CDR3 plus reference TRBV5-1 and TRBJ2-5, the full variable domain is KAGVTQTPRYLIKTRGQQVTLSCSPISGHRSVSWYQQTPGQGLQFLFEYFSETQRNKGNFPGRFSGRQFSNSRSEMNVSTLELGDSALYLCASSFAGGTGETQYFGPGTRLLVL.

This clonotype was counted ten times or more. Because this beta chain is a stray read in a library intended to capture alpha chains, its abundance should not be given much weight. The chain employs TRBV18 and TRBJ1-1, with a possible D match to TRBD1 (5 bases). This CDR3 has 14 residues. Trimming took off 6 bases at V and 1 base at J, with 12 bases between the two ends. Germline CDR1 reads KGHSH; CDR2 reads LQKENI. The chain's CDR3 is CASSFSGQNTEAFF. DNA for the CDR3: TGTGCCAGCTCCTTCTCCGGACAGAACACTGAAGCTTTCTTT.

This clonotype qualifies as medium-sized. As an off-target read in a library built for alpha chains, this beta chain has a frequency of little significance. The CDR3 region is CSVEIPSTDTQYF. CDR3 in DNA: TGCAGCGTTGAAATACCTAGCACAGATACGCAGTATTTT. The chain couples TRBV29-1 to TRBJ2-3, with unresolved D. Trimming removed 2 bases at V and 0 bases at J, with 6 bases between. Germline V lookup: CDR1 SQVTM, CDR2 ANQGSEA. CDR3 length: 13 residues.

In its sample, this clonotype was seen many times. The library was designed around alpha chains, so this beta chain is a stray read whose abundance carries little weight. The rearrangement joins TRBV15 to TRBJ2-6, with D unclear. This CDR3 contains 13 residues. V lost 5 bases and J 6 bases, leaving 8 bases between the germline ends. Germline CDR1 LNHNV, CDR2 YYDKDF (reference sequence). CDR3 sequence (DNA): TGTGCCACCAGCGGGCCCGAGGCCAACGTCCTGACTTTC. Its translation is CATSGPEANVLTF.

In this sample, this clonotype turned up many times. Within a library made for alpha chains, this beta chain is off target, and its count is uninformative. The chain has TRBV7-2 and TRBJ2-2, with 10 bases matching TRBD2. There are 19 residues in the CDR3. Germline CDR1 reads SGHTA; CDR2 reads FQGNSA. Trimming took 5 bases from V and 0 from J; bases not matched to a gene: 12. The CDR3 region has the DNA TGTGCCAGCAGCCCAACTTTAGCGGGGGGCCCCGCGAACACCGGGGAGCTGTTTTTT. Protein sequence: CASSPTLAGGPANTGELFF.

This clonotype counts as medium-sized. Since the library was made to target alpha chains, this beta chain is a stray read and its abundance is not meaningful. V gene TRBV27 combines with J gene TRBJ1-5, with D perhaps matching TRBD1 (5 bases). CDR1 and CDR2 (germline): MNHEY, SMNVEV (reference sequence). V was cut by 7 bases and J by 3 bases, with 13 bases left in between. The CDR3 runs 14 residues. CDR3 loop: CASKGIQDNQPQHF. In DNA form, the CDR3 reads TGTGCCAGCAAGGGGATACAGGACAATCAGCCCCAGCATTTT.

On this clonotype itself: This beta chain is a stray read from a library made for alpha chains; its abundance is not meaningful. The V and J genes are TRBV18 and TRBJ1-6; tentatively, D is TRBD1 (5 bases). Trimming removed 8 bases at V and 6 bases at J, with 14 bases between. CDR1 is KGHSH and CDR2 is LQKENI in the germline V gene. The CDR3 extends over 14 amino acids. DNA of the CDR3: TGTGCCAGCACGGAGACAGACTCTAATTCACCCCTCCACTTT. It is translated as CASTETDSNSPLHF.

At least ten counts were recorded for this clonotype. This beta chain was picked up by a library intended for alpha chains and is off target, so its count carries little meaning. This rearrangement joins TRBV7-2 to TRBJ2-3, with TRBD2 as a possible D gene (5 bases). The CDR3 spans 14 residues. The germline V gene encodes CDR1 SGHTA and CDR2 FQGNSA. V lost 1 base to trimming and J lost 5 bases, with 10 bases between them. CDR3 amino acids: CASSLERGRDTQYF. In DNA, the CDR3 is TGTGCCAGCAGCTTAGAAAGAGGGCGAGATACGCAGTATTTT.

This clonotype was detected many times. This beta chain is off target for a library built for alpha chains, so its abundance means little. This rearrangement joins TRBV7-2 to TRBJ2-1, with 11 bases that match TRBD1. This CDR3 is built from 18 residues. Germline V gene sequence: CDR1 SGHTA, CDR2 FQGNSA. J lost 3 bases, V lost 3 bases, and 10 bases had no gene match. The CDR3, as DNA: TGTGCCAGCAGCTTCGTCATGGGACAGGGGGGCCGCTACAATGAGCAGTTCTTC. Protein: CASSFVMGQGGRYNEQFF.

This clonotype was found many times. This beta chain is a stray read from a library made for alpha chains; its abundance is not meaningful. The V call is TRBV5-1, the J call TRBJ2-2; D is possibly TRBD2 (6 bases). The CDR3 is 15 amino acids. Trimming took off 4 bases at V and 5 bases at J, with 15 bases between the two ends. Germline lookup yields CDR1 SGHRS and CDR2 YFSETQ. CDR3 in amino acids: CASSGGTQWTGELFF. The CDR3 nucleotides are TGCGCCAGCAGCGGCGGGACCCAATGGACCGGGGAGCTGTTTTTT. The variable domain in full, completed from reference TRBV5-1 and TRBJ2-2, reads KAGVTQTPRYLIKTRGQQVTLSCSPISGHRSVSWYQQTPGQGLQFLFEYFSETQRNKGNFPGRFSGRQFSNSRSEMNVSTLELGDSALYLCASSGGTQWTGELFFGEGSRLTVL.

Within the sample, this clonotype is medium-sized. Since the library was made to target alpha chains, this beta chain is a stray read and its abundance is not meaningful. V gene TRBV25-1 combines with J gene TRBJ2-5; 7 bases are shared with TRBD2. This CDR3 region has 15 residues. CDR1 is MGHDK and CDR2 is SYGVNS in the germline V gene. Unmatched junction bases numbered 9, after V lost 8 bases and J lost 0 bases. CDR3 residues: CASGIAGGDQETQYF. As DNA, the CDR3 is TGTGCCAGCGGGATAGCGGGCGGAGACCAAGAGACCCAGTACTTC. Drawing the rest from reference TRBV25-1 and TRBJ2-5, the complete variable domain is EADIYQTPRYLVIGTGKKITLECSQTMGHDKMYWYQQDPGMELHLIHYSYGVNSTEKGDLSSESTVSRIRTEHFPLTLESARPSHTSQYLCASGIAGGDQETQYFGPGTRLLVL.

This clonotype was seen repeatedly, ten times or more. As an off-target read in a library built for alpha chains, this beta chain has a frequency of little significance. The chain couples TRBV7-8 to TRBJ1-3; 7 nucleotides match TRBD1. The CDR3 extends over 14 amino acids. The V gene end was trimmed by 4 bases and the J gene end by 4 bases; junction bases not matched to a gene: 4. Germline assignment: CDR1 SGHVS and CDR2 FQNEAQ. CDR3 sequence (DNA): TGTGCCAGCAGCTCTAGGGACAGCGGAAACACCATATATTTT. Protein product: CASSSRDSGNTIYF.

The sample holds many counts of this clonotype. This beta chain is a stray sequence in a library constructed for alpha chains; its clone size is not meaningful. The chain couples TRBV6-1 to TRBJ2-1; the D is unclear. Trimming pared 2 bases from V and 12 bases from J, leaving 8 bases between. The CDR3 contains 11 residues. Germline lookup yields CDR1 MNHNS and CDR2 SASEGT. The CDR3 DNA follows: TGTGCCAGCAGTGAAATCCCTGGGCAGTTCTTC. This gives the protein CASSEIPGQFF.

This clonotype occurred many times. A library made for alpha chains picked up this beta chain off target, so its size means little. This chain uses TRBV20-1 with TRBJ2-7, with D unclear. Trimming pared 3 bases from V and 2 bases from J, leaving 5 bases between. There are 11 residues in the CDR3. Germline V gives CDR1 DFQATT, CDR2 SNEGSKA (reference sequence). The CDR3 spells CSASVAYEQYF. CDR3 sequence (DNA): TGCAGTGCTAGCGTGGCCTACGAGCAGTACTTC.

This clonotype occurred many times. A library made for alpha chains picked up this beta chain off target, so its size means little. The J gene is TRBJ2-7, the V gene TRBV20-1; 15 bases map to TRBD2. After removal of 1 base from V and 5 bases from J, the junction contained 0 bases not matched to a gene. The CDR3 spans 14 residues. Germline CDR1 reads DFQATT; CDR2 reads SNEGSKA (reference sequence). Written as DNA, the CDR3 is TGCAGTGCTAGAGGGACTAGCGGGGGGGACGAGCAGTACTTC. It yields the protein CSARGTSGGDEQYF.

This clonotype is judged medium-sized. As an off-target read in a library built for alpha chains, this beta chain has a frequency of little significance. The DNA of the CDR3 is TGTGCCAGCAGCGTGTCACAGGGGCGGAATGAAAAACTGTTTTTT. It codes for CASSVSQGRNEKLFF. The genes are TRBV9 and TRBJ1-4; TRBD1 agrees at 7 bases. Per germline, CDR1 SGDLS and CDR2 YYNGEE. With V trimmed by 2 bases and J by 5 bases, 6 bases remained unmatched. CDR3 length: 15 amino acids. The full variable domain, in which reference TRBV9 and TRBJ1-4 provide the parts outside the CDR3, is DSGVTQTPKHLITATGQRVTLRCSPRSGDLSVYWYQQSLDQGLQFLIQYYNGEERAKGNILERFSAQQFPDLHSELNLSSLELGDSALYFCASSVSQGRNEKLFFGSGTQLSVL.